This record covers a single T cell receptor beta chain. This entry is derived from a study of T cell changes during pregnancy in multiple sclerosis. CDR1 MNHNS and CDR2 SASEGT come from the germline V gene. V lost 4 bases and J lost 4; bases outside the gene matches: 4. This CDR3 has 15 amino acids. TCRdb's table, derived via immunoSEQ multiplex PCR, lists solely in-frame clones and lacks some. The sample consists of about 83,000 clones, over 80% of them appearing once. The TCR was taken from a female donor in good health, serving as a control in a pregnancy study. Some clones in this sample may be carry-over from other donors' samples. This rearrangement joins TRBV6-1 to TRBJ2-2, with 9 bases that match TRBD2. Specimen: PBMCs, collected in the first trimester of pregnancy. CDR3 DNA sequence: TGTGCCAGCAGTGGACTAGCGGACCGCACCGGGGAGCTGTTTTTT. Amino acid sequence: CASSGLADRTGELFF.